These 12 T cell receptor beta chains were all obtained from the same sample, sequenced in a study of T cell responses to AZD1222 COVID-19 vaccine (dated by TCRdb to the early 2020s). The receptor library was made with the immunoSEQ multiplex PCR assay. The source is immuneACCESS, and TCRdb retained only in-frame sequences with V and J called. Part of the clones is not carried over; for the studies checked, unresolved V genes explain less than half of this, and the remainder is unexplained. The sample records 150,000 to 200,000 clones, roughly 92% of which are singletons. 1.2% to 1.5% of the sample is held by the ten biggest clonotypes. The time point label corresponds to: baseline before first vaccination. This specimen consisted of peripheral blood, obtained on day 0 of AZD1222 vaccination. These receptors were obtained from an adult in good health.

The V gene is TRBV4-1, the J gene TRBJ2-7; TRBD2 aligns across 7 bases. CDR1 is MGHRA and CDR2 is YSYEKL in the germline V gene. CDR3 length equals 15 residues. Unmatched junction bases numbered 5, after V lost 1 base and J lost 2 bases. The CDR3 region has the DNA TGCGCCAGCAGCCAAGGGTCAGCGGGGCCCTACGAGCAGTACTTC. It codes for CASSQGSAGPYEQYF.

This chain links TRBV12-5 with TRBJ2-3; TRBD2 matches at 9 bases. Germline assignment: CDR1 LGHNT and CDR2 FRNRAP. The length of the CDR3 is 19 residues. The V and J ends lost 1 base and 2 bases, in that order; junction bases with no gene match: 13. CDR3 protein: CASGLEEWGGRAITDTQYF. CDR3 bases: TGTGCTAGTGGTTTGGAAGAGTGGGGCGGGAGGGCCATCACAGATACGCAGTATTTT.

This clone was picked up one time. This chain joins TRBV6-4 and TRBJ2-1; 7 bases align to TRBD1. Germline CDR1 MRHNA, CDR2 SNTAGT. Unmatched junction bases numbered 0, after V lost 2 bases and J lost 5 bases. The CDR3 is made up of 13 amino acids. The CDR3: CASSDRGHNEQFF. The CDR3 DNA follows: TGTGCCAGCAGTGACAGGGGGCACAATGAGCAGTTCTTC.

This chain links TRBV5-1 with TRBJ2-5; 14 bases agree with TRBD2. This CDR3 comprises 18 residues. The junction had 8 bases not matched to a gene; V was cut back by 3 bases and J by 1 base. The germline gives CDR1 SGHRS, CDR2 YFSETQ. CDR3 in amino acids: CASSSRGTSGGVQETQYF. The CDR3 bases are TGCGCCAGCAGCTCCCGAGGGACTAGCGGGGGAGTCCAAGAGACCCAGTACTTC.

This sequence joins TRBV7-9 and TRBJ2-7, with 7 bases identical to TRBD1. V shed 5 bases and J 3 bases; nucleotides not matched to a gene: 7. This CDR3 has 14 amino acids. The germline CDR1 and CDR2 sequences are SEHNR and FQNEAQ (reference sequence). CDR3 in DNA: TGTGCCAGCAGCCCCGCCGCAGGGGGCTACGAGCAGTACTTC. Amino acids: CASSPAAGGYEQYF.

The rearrangement joins TRBV10-3 to TRBJ2-3, with 7 bases matching TRBD1. The CDR3 contains 15 residues. Trimming at V came to 3 bases and at J to 6 bases, leaving 9 bases not matched to a gene. CDR1 is ENHRY and CDR2 is SYGVKD in the germline V gene. CDR3 residues: CAISENTGVSDTQYF. The CDR3 DNA follows: TGTGCCATCAGTGAAAACACAGGGGTATCTGATACGCAGTATTTT.

The chain is built from TRBV10-3 and TRBJ1-6; 7 nucleotides line up with TRBD1. The trim removed 4 bases at V and 9 bases at J, leaving 6 bases unmatched. CDR3 length: 14 amino acids. Germline CDR1 ENHRY, CDR2 SYGVKD. CDR3: CAISGGDRTSPLHF. The CDR3 DNA is TGTGCCATCAGTGGAGGGGACAGAACTTCACCCCTCCACTTT.

The V call is TRBV19, the J call TRBJ2-3; tentatively, D is TRBD1 (6 bases). The ends were cut back, 9 bases at V and 3 bases at J, with 19 bases in the middle. Germline V gives CDR1 LNHDA, CDR2 SQIVND (reference sequence). This CDR3 contains 15 residues. The CDR3 spells CASAIFLGGTDTQYF. The CDR3 nucleotides read TGTGCCAGCGCGATTTTCTTAGGGGGAACAGATACGCAGTATTTT.

The rearrangement joins TRBV10-3 to TRBJ2-1, with 13 bases that match TRBD2. This CDR3 has 13 amino acids. CDR1 ENHRY and CDR2 SYGVKD come from the germline V gene. Trimming took 7 bases from V and 8 from J; bases not matched to a gene: 2. The DNA of the CDR3 is TGTGCCATCACCGGACTAGCGGGAGATGAGCAGTTCTTC. Translating it yields CAITGLAGDEQFF.

The chain links TRBV5-1 to TRBJ1-1, with D maybe TRBD1 (5 bases). This CDR3 region has 14 residues. V was cut by 0 bases and J by 6 bases, with 12 bases left in between. Germline V CDR1 and CDR2: SGHRS, YFSETQ. The CDR3 coding sequence is TGCGCCAGCAGCTTGGGGCAGGGATTCCCTGAAGCTTTCTTT. Its protein product is CASSLGQGFPEAFF.

The CDR3 region is CASSPGQGWGTEAFF. The DNA of the CDR3 is TGTGCCAGCAGCCCGGGACAGGGGTGGGGCACTGAAGCTTTCTTT. J is TRBJ1-1 and V is TRBV11-2; 10 bases match TRBD1. The V segment lost 5 bases and the J segment 4 bases; nucleotides outside the gene matches: 7. The germline gives CDR1 SGHAT, CDR2 FQNNGV. This CDR3 is 15 amino acids long.

This rearrangement joins TRBV2 to TRBJ2-7; D is unresolved. CDR1 is SNHLY, CDR2 FYNNEI, per germline. The V end was cut by 6 bases, the J end by 6 bases, with 15 bases between. CDR3 size: 13 residues. The chain's CDR3 is CASRPNSRSEQYF. The CDR3 DNA sequence: TGTGCCAGCAGACCAAACTCCCGGTCCGAGCAGTACTTC. The full variable domain, in which reference TRBV2 and TRBJ2-7 provide the parts outside the CDR3, is EPEVTQTPSHQVTQMGQEVILRCVPISNHLYFYWYRQILGQKVEFLVSFYNNEISEKSEIFDDQFSVERPDGSNFTLKIRSTKLEDSAMYFCASRPNSRSEQYFGPGTRLTVT.